The rows below give T cell receptor beta chains drawn from one sample of a study of shared clonotypes between healthy human individuals. TCRdb's table, derived via immunoSEQ multiplex PCR, lists solely in-frame clones and lacks some. This table holds roughly 2,000,000 clones, 80% to 95% found once. The specimen was naive CD8+ T cells from PBMCs. These receptors were taken from a man aged 18 to 30 in good health. Some clones in this sample may be carry-over from other donors' samples. Both conserved end residues are part of each CDR3.

J gene: TRBJ1-1
V gene: TRBV6-6
CDR3 protein: CASSYSNLQGRTEAFF

J gene: TRBJ2-1
V gene: TRBV4-1
CDR3 protein: CASSQDKLAGYYNEQFF

J gene: TRBJ2-3
V gene: TRBV7-9
CDR3 protein: CASSLSRLAGGPGDTQYF

J gene: TRBJ2-7
V gene: TRBV6-5
CDR3 protein: CASSYSLDKTYEQYF

J gene: TRBJ1-2
V gene: TRBV5-5
CDR3 protein: CASSLQGTGLGYTF

J gene: TRBJ2-1
V gene: TRBV6-5
CDR3 protein: CASQNWAGGHNEQFF

J gene: TRBJ2-7
V gene: TRBV18
CDR3 protein: CASSPPGGGYEQYF

J gene: TRBJ2-3
V gene: TRBV28
CDR3 protein: CASKGERAGDTQYF

J gene: TRBJ2-5
V gene: TRBV27
CDR3 protein: CASQRKTSGRWGQETQYF

J gene: TRBJ2-1
V gene: TRBV19
CDR3 protein: CASSIGTGMGEQFF

J gene: TRBJ2-3
V gene: TRBV11-2
CDR3 protein: CASSDGSADTQYF

J gene: TRBJ2-7
V gene: TRBV6-5
CDR3 protein: CASSYAGAGEQYF